This T cell receptor (beta chain) was identified in a study of blood T cell repertoires in COVID-19. V was trimmed by 2 bases and J by 3 bases, leaving 8 bases between them. The CDR3 runs 13 residues. CDR1 MNHEY and CDR2 SVGAGI come from the germline V gene. Repertoires were generated with immunoSEQ multiplex PCR, while TCRdb's copy carries only in-frame clones and drops some. Among over 90,000 clones listed, approximately 87% were seen once. The source material was peripheral blood. The chain uses TRBV6-5 and TRBJ2-7, with D hard to call. The clonotype was recovered from a human donor in a cohort sampled during active COVID-19. The CDR3 coding sequence is TGTGCCAGCAGTTACGGCATTATCTACGAGCAGTACTTC. Its translation is CASSYGIIYEQYF.